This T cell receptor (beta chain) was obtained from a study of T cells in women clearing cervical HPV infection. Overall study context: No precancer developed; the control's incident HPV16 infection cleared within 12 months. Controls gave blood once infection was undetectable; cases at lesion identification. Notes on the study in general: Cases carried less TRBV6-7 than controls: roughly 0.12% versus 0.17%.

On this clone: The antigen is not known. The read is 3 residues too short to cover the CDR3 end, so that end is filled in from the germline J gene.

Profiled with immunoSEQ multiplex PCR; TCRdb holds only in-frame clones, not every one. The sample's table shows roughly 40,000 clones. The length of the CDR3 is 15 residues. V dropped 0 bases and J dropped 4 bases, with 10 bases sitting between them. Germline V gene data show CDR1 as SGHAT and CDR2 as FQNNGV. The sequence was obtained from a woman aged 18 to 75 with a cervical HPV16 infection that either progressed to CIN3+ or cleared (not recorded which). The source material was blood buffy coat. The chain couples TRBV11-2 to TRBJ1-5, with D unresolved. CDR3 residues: CASSLDPGVNQPQHF. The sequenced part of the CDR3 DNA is TGTGCCAGCAGCTTAGATCCAGGCGTGAATCAGCCC.